The source of this TCR beta chain is a study of T cell repertoires in cytomegalovirus infection. Turning to the study itself: Recently identified HLA-C-restricted and well-studied HLA-B-restricted CMV epitopes were used. Indicated by public TCR beta signatures were CMV infection and matching HLA type. Overall study results and limits: The study identified carriers of CMV plus the relevant HLA from cumulative public TCR beta family frequency. What dominated the ex vivo response were HLA-C-restricted CMV-specific TCR beta clonotypes.

This CDR3 contains 17 residues. V was trimmed by 2 bases and J by 2 bases, leaving 18 bases between them. Germline CDR1 and CDR2: SGHVS and FNYEAQ. As for this clonotype: The antigen remains unidentified.

A single record per CDR3 protein comes from TCRdb applying MiXCR to the reads. The sample lists 50,000 or so distinct CDR3 sequences, 20% occurring once. This chain joins TRBV7-6 and TRBJ2-5, with D possibly TRBD2 on 6 matching bases. The specimen was CD8+ T cells from cultured PBMCs, collected from culture after CMV antigen stimulation. The source of this sequence is a human donor in good health (CMV status not recorded). Some clones in this sample may be carry-over from other donors' samples. The DNA of the CDR3 is TGTGCCAGCAGCTTAAGGTTGGAGGGACCCGGTCAAGAGACCCAGTACTTC. This codes for CASSLRLEGPGQETQYF.